This T cell receptor beta chain was obtained from a study of OX40 agonist ivuxolimab in advanced cancers. As for the study in general: Patients with prior anti-PD-1, anti-PD-L1 or anti-CTLA-4 therapy were eligible; approximately 40% had some. Partial responses were seen in three patients, one with hepatocellular carcinoma and two with cutaneous melanoma.

Study-level findings and limits: In the 0.1-3.0 mg/kg groups, partial responders showed among the lowest expansion. CD4+ T cells averaged fewer expanded clones than CD8+ T cells.

The data were produced by immunoSEQ multiplex PCR, yet TCRdb's version contains in-frame clones alone and is incomplete. The data show 13,000 to 15,000 clones, over 85% seen once. Turning to this clone: Its antigen is unidentified.

The CDR3 has 15 amino acids. Germline values: CDR1 WSHSY, CDR2 SAAADI. The ends lost 6 bases at V and 2 bases at J; junction bases unmatched: 6. The chain joins TRBV10-2 to TRBJ2-7, with 11 bases matching TRBD1. This receptor was obtained from an adult with an advanced solid tumor such as melanoma, head and neck, liver or kidney cancer. Source: CD4+ or CD8+ T cells sorted from blood, taken in a trial of the OX40 agonist ivuxolimab. The CDR3 DNA reads as TGCGCCAGCAGAGAGAGGGGACAGGGGGCCTACGAGCAGTACTTC. Protein product: CASRERGQGAYEQYF.